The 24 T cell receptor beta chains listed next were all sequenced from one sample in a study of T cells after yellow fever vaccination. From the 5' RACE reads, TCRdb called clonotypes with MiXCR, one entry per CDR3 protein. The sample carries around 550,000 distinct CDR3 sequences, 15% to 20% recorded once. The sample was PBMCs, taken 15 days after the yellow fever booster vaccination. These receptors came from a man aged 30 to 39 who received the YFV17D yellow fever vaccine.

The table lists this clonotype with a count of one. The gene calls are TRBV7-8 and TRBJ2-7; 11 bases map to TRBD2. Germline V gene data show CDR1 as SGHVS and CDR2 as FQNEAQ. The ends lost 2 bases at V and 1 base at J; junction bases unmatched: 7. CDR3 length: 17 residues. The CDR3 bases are TGTGCCAGCAGCTTACGGCACGGGACTAGCGGATCCTACGAGCAGTACTTC. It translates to CASSLRHGTSGSYEQYF.

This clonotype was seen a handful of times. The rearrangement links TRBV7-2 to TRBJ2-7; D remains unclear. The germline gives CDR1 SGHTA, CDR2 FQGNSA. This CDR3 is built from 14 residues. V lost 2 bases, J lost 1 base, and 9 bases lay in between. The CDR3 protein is CASSLNSISYEQYF. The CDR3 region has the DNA TGTGCCAGCAGCTTAAATAGTATTTCCTACGAGCAGTACTTC.

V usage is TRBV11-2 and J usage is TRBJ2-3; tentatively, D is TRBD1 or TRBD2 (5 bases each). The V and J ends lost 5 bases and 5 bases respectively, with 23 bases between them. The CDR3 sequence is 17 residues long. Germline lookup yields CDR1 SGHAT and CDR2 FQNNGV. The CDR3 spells CASSLLPGRRGRDTQYF. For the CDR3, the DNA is TGTGCCAGCAGCCTCCTCCCGGGACGCCGAGGAAGAGATACGCAGTATTTT.

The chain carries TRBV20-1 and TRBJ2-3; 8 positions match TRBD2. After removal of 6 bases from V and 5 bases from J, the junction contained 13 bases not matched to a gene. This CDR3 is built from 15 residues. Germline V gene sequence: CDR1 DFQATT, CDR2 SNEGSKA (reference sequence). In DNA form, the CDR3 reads TGCAGTGCCCCGCGGGGGGCCTTAGGGGTAGATACGCAGTATTTT. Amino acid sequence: CSAPRGALGVDTQYF.

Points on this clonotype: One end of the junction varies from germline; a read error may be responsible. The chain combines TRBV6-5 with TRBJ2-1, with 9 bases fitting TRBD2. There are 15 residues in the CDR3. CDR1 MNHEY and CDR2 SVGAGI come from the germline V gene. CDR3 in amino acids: CARSSFSGSRDEQFF. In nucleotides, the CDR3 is TGTGCCAGAAGTTCTTTTAGCGGGAGTAGGGATGAGCAGTTCTTC.

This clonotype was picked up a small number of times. The CDR3, as DNA: TGCAGTGCTAGACCCACCCAAGGCTACACCTTC. This codes for CSARPTQGYTF. The chain has TRBV20-1 and TRBJ1-2; D is ambiguous. V dropped 2 bases and J dropped 8 bases, with 9 bases sitting between them. Germline CDR1 DFQATT, CDR2 SNEGSKA (reference sequence). CDR3 length: 11 amino acids.

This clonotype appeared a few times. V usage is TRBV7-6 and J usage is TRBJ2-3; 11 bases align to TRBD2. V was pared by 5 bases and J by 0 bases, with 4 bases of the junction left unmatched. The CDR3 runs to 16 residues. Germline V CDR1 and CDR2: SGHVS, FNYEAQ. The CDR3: CASSQGLAESTDTQYF. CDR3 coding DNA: TGTGCCAGCAGCCAGGGACTAGCGGAAAGCACAGATACGCAGTATTTT.

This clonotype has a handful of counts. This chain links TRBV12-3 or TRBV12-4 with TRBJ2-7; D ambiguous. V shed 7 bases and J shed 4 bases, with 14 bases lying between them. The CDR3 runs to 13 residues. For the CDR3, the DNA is TGTGCCAGCACCAAGTACGAAGGGTACGAGCAGTACTTC. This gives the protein CASTKYEGYEQYF.

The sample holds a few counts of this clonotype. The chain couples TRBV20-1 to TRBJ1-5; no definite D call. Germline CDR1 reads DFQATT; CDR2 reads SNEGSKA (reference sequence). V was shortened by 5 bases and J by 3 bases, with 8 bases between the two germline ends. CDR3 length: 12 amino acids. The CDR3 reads CSAGRANQPQHF. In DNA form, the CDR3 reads TGCAGTGCTGGACGGGCCAATCAGCCCCAGCATTTT.

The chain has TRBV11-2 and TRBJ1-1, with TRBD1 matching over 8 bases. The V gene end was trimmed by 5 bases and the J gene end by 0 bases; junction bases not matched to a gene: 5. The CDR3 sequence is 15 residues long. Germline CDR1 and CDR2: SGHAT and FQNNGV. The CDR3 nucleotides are TGTGCCAGCAGCCCCCAGACAGGGGTGAACACTGAAGCTTTCTTT. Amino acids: CASSPQTGVNTEAFF.

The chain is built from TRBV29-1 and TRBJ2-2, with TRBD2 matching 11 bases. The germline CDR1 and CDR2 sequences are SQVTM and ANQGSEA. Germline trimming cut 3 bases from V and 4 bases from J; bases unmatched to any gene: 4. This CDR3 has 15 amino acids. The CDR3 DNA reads TGCAGCGTTGAGACTAGCGGGATGGGCACCGGGGAGCTGTTTTTT. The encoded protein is CSVETSGMGTGELFF.

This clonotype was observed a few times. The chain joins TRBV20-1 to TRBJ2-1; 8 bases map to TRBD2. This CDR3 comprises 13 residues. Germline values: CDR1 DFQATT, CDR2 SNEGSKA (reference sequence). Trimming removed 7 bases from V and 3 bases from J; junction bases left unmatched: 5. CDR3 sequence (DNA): TGCAGTGTATGTCTAGCGGGCTACAATGAGCAGTTCTTC. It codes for CSVCLAGYNEQFF.

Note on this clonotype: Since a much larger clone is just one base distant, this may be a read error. CDR3 nucleotide sequence: TGTGCCAGCTCACCGCCCACAGTGCCCAATGAGCAGTTCTTC. Its translation: CASSPPTVPNEQFF. The chain recombines TRBV18 with TRBJ2-1; no clear D. The CDR3 runs 14 residues. Germline-derived CDR1 and CDR2 are KGHSH and LQKENI. The germline V and J ends were trimmed by 3 bases and 6 bases, with 12 bases remaining between them.

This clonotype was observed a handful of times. CDR3 bases: TGCAGTGCTAGAGCGGCCGGGTGGGGTCAGCCCCAGCATTTT. Protein: CSARAAGWGQPQHF. The rearrangement uses TRBV20-1 and TRBJ1-5; D gene unclear. Germline V gene sequence: CDR1 DFQATT, CDR2 SNEGSKA (reference sequence). The CDR3 extends over 14 amino acids. Trimming left V 1 base short and J 6 bases short, with 13 bases between.

The CDR3, as DNA: TGTGCCAGCCCTAGGGGCGCGGGAAATGAGCAGTTCTTC. Translation: CASPRGAGNEQFF. The chain links TRBV2 to TRBJ2-1, with a possible D match to TRBD2 (6 bases). Germline values: CDR1 SNHLY, CDR2 FYNNEI. The CDR3 totals 13 residues. Trimming removed 8 bases at V and 7 bases at J, with 15 bases between. The variable domain in full, completed from reference TRBV2 and TRBJ2-1, reads EPEVTQTPSHQVTQMGQEVILRCVPISNHLYFYWYRQILGQKVEFLVSFYNNEISEKSEIFDDQFSVERPDGSNFTLKIRSTKLEDSAMYFCASPRGAGNEQFFGPGTRLTVL.

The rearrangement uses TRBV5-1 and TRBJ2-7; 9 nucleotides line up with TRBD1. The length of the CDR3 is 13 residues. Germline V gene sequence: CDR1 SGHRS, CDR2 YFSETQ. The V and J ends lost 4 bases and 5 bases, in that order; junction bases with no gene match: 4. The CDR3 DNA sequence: TGCGCCAGCAGCGGGGGACAGGGCGACGAGCAGTACTTC. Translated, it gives CASSGGQGDEQYF.

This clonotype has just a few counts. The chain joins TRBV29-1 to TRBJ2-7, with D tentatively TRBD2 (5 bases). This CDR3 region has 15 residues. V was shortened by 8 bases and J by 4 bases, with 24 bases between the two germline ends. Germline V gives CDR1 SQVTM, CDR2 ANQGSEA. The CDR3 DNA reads TGCAGCACTTTCCCTGAACCTTTCCCGGGGTACGAGCAGTACTTC. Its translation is CSTFPEPFPGYEQYF.

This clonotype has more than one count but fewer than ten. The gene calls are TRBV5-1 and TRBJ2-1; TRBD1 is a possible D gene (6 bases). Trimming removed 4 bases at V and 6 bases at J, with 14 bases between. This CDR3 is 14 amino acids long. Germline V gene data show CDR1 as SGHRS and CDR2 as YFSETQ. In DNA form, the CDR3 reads TGCGCCAGCAGCATGAACCGGGACACCAATGAGCAGTTCTTC. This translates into CASSMNRDTNEQFF.

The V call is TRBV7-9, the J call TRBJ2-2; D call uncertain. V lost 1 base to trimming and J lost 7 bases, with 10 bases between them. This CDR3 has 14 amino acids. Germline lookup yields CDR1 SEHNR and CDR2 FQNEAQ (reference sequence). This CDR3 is CASSLDTSIGELFF. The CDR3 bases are TGTGCCAGCAGCTTAGATACCAGCATCGGGGAGCTGTTTTTT.

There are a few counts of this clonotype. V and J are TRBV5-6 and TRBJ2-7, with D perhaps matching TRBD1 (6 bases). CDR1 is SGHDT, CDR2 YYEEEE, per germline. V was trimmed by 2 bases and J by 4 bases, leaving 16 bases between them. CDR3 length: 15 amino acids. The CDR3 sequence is CASSFPGANRYEQYF. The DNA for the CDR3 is TGTGCCAGCAGCTTCCCAGGGGCCAATAGGTACGAGCAGTACTTC.

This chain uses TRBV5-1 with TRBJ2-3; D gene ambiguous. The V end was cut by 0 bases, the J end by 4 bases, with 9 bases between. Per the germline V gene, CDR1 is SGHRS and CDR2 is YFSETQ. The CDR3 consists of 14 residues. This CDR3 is CASSLGTPPDTQYF. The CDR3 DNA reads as TGCGCCAGCAGCTTGGGCACCCCCCCAGATACGCAGTATTTT.

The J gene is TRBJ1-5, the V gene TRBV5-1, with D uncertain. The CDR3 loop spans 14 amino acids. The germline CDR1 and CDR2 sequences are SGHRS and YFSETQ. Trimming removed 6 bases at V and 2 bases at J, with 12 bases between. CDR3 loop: CASTQDPGNQPQHF. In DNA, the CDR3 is TGCGCCAGCACCCAAGATCCGGGCAATCAGCCCCAGCATTTT.

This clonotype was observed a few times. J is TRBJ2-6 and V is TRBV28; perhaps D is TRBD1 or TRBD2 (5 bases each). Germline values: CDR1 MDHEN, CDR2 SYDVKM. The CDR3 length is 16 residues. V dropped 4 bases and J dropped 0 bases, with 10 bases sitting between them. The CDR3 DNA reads TGTGCCAGCAGTTCCGGGACGGTCTCTGGGGCCAACGTCCTGACTTTC. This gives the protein CASSSGTVSGANVLTF.

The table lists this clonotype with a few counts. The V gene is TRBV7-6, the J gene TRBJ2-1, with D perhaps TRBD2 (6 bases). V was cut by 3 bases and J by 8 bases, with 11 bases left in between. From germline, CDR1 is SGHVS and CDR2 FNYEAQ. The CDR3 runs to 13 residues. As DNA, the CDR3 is TGTGCCAGCAGCTTGGACTACTCCTATGAGCAGTTCTTC. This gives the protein CASSLDYSYEQFF. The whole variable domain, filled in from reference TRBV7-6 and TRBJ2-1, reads GAGVSQSPRYKVTKRGQDVALRCDPISGHVSLYWYRQALGQGPEFLTYFNYEAQQDKSGLPNDRFSAERPEGSISTLTIQRTEQRDSAMYRCASSLDYSYEQFFGPGTRLTVL.